Listed below are T cell receptor beta chains from one sample, sequenced in a study of blood T cell repertoires in COVID-19. The assay was immunoSEQ multiplex PCR, and TCRdb's table has in-frame clones only and misses some. The data hold a few hundred thousand clones, with around 83% observed a single time. The specimen sequenced was peripheral blood. The source of these receptors is a woman between 50 and 59 years old with acute or convalescent COVID-19. Each CDR3 is given with its conserved first and last residue. A D gene is named only where the DNA matches it firmly. A clone size is listed for some rows: how often the clone was seen (once, few, many), or a class if it is expanded.

clone size | CDR3 length | J gene | V gene | D gene | CDR3 protein | CDR3 DNA
- | 13 | TRBJ2-2 | TRBV6-5 | TRBD2 | CASSYSTSGLLFF | TGTGCCAGCAGTTACTCTACTAGCGGGCTGCTGTTTTTT
- | 14 | TRBJ1-2 | TRBV5-8 | - | CASSLKQGRGGYTF | TGTGCCAGCAGCTTAAAACAGGGAAGAGGTGGCTACACCTTC
- | 19 | TRBJ1-4 | TRBV6-2/TRBV6-3 | - | CASSYPVGEGASTNEKLFF | TGTGCCAGCAGTTACCCGGTCGGGGAGGGAGCCTCAACTAATGAAAAACTGTTTTTT
- | 14 | TRBJ1-2 | TRBV18 | TRBD1 | CASSHGQVLYGYTF | TGTGCCAGCTCACACGGACAGGTCCTCTATGGCTACACCTTC
once | 18 | TRBJ2-1 | TRBV4-2 | TRBD2 | CASSPGTSGVPSYNEQFF | TGTGCCAGCAGCCCAGGGACTAGCGGGGTCCCCTCCTACAATGAGCAGTTCTTC
- | 16 | TRBJ2-2 | TRBV7-6 | - | CASSLGGQPSTGELFF | TGTGCCAGCAGCTTAGGAGGACAACCGAGCACCGGGGAGCTGTTTTTT
- | 16 | TRBJ2-7 | TRBV19 | TRBD1 | CASSSPPGQGWYEQYF | TGTGCCAGTAGTAGCCCTCCGGGACAGGGGTGGTACGAGCAGTACTTC
- | 18 | TRBJ2-5 | TRBV6-2/TRBV6-3 | TRBD2 | CASSYSLAGPILQETQYF | TGTGCCAGCAGTTACTCACTAGCGGGTCCAATCCTCCAAGAGACCCAGTACTTC
- | 14 | TRBJ2-7 | TRBV18 | TRBD1 | CASSTKGQLYEQYF | TGTGCCAGCTCAACAAAGGGACAGCTTTACGAGCAGTACTTC
- | 15 | TRBJ2-7 | TRBV6-5 | TRBD1 | CASSYGTGEGYEQYF | TGTGCCAGCAGTTACGGGACAGGCGAGGGGTACGAGCAGTACTTC
few | 16 | TRBJ2-2 | TRBV3-1/TRBV3-2 | - | CASSFRDTSVTGELFF | TGTGCCAGCAGCTTCCGGGACACCTCCGTGACCGGGGAGCTGTTTTTT
once | 16 | TRBJ2-5 | TRBV5-1 | TRBD2 | CASSLVSSGGAETQYF | TGCGCCAGCAGCTTGGTTAGTAGCGGGGGGGCAGAGACCCAGTACTTC
- | 15 | TRBJ2-7 | TRBV7-2 | TRBD2 | CASSYAGTSGYEQYF | TGTGCCAGCAGCTACGCCGGGACTAGCGGCTACGAGCAGTACTTC
- | 12 | TRBJ2-5 | TRBV15 | - | CATSRSDKTQYF | TGTGCCACCAGCAGATCAGACAAGACCCAGTACTTC
- | 16 | TRBJ1-1 | TRBV18 | TRBD1 | CASSPEQGSMNTEAFF | TGTGCCAGCTCACCCGAACAGGGGTCCATGAACACTGAAGCTTTCTTT
- | 13 | TRBJ1-1 | TRBV19 | - | CASSMAGTSEAFF | TGTGCCAGTAGTATGGCGGGGACGTCTGAAGCTTTCTTT
- | 13 | TRBJ1-6 | TRBV6-6 | - | CASSDRSNSPLHF | TGTGCCAGCAGCGACAGGTCTAATTCACCCCTCCACTTT
- | 13 | TRBJ2-3 | TRBV3-1/TRBV3-2 | - | CASSRQGTDTQYF | TGTGCCAGCAGCCGGCAGGGCACAGATACGCAGTATTTT
few | 14 | TRBJ1-1 | TRBV11-1 | - | CASSSRVLNTEAFF | TGTGCCAGCAGCTCCAGGGTGTTGAACACTGAAGCTTTCTTT
- | 11 | TRBJ2-7 | TRBV30 | - | CAWSVLRGQYF | TGTGCCTGGAGTGTACTTAGGGGGCAGTACTTC
- | 14 | TRBJ2-7 | TRBV9 | TRBD1 | CASSPQGGTAEQYF | TGTGCCAGCAGCCCACAGGGGGGAACAGCCGAGCAGTACTTC
few | 12 | TRBJ1-1 | TRBV10-1 | - | CASSDWNTEAFF | TGCGCCAGCAGTGACTGGAACACTGAAGCTTTCTTT
once | 15 | TRBJ2-3 | TRBV3-1/TRBV3-2 | TRBD2 | CASSRLAGGTDTQYF | TGTGCCAGCAGCCGACTAGCGGGTGGAACAGATACGCAGTATTTT
- | 16 | TRBJ2-2 | TRBV30 | TRBD2 | CAWSALAAANTGELFF | TGTGCCTGGAGCGCACTAGCGGCTGCGAACACCGGGGAGCTGTTTTTT
- | 16 | TRBJ1-2 | TRBV28 | - | CASFSVGFRDNYGYTF | TGTGCCAGCTTTTCAGTTGGGTTCAGGGATAACTATGGCTACACCTTC
- | 15 | TRBJ2-3 | TRBV30 | TRBD2 | CAWRELAGGTDTQYF | TGTGCCTGGAGGGAACTAGCGGGGGGCACAGATACGCAGTATTTT
- | 14 | TRBJ1-4 | TRBV7-9 | - | CASSPGTGGEKLFF | TGTGCCAGCAGCCCTGGGACGGGAGGTGAAAAACTGTTTTTT
- | 14 | TRBJ1-2 | TRBV28 | - | CASRPPGNLYGYTF | TGTGCCAGCCGCCCCCCCGGGAACCTCTATGGCTACACCTTC
- | 13 | TRBJ2-3 | TRBV11-1 | - | CASSYGGTDTQYF | TGTGCCAGCTCCTACGGGGGCACAGATACGCAGTATTTT
- | 15 | TRBJ1-5 | TRBV5-1 | - | CASSPWGGADQPQHF | TGCGCCAGCAGCCCCTGGGGGGGCGCGGATCAGCCCCAGCATTTT
many | 15 | TRBJ1-5 | TRBV5-4 | - | CASSAGMDSLQPQHF | TGTGCCAGCAGCGCCGGGATGGACAGTCTACAGCCCCAGCATTTT
- | 13 | TRBJ1-2 | TRBV14 | - | CASSRELNYGYTF | TGTGCCAGCAGCCGAGAACTCAACTATGGCTACACCTTC
- | 15 | TRBJ2-5 | TRBV2 | TRBD1 | CASSPDRGRPETQYF | TGTGCCAGCAGTCCGGACAGGGGGAGGCCGGAGACCCAGTACTTC
- | 14 | TRBJ2-5 | TRBV5-1 | - | CASSLWGSQETQYF | TGCGCCAGCAGCTTGTGGGGCAGCCAAGAGACCCAGTACTTC
- | 11 | TRBJ1-1 | TRBV30 | - | CAWTKTTEAFF | TGTGCCTGGACTAAAACCACTGAAGCTTTCTTT
- | 14 | TRBJ1-5 | TRBV5-5 | TRBD1 | CASSSGTDFWPQHF | TGTGCCAGCAGCTCCGGGACAGATTTCTGGCCCCAGCATTTT
- | 13 | TRBJ1-1 | TRBV5-1 | TRBD1 | CASSTRTGSEAFF | TGCGCCAGCAGCACCCGGACAGGCTCTGAAGCTTTCTTT
- | 15 | TRBJ1-4 | TRBV30 | TRBD1 | CAWRPQGAGGEKLFF | TGTGCCTGGAGACCCCAGGGGGCAGGGGGGGAAAAACTGTTTTTT
- | 17 | TRBJ1-5 | TRBV27 | TRBD1 | CASSPRDRGWSNQPQHF | TGTGCCAGCAGTCCACGGGACAGGGGTTGGAGCAATCAGCCCCAGCATTTT
- | 14 | TRBJ2-5 | TRBV2 | TRBD2 | CASSETTSGETQYF | TGTGCCAGCAGTGAAACCACTAGCGGGGAGACCCAGTACTTC
- | 13 | TRBJ1-5 | TRBV6-5 | - | CASSPTTNQPQHF | TGTGCCAGCAGCCCCACCACTAATCAGCCCCAGCATTTT
once | 15 | TRBJ2-3 | TRBV6-5 | - | CASKSRSLFTDTQYF | TGTGCCAGCAAAAGCCGGTCCTTATTCACAGATACGCAGTATTTT
few | 13 | TRBJ1-3 | TRBV7-9 | - | CASSLAGSGGVYF | TGTGCCAGCAGCTTAGCGGGGTCCGGGGGTGTATATTTT
- | 17 | TRBJ1-6 | TRBV3-1/TRBV3-2 | - | CASSSRSGGSYNSPLHF | TGTGCCAGCAGCTCAAGGTCGGGGGGATCCTATAATTCACCCCTCCACTTT
- | 14 | TRBJ2-1 | TRBV5-4 | TRBD1 | CAGWGQDSYNEQFF | TGTGCCGGTTGGGGACAGGATTCCTACAATGAGCAGTTCTTC
- | 12 | TRBJ2-2 | TRBV7-8 | - | CASSPGTGELFF | TGTGCCAGCAGCCCGGGGACCGGGGAGCTGTTTTTT
- | 17 | TRBJ2-1 | TRBV3-1/TRBV3-2 | - | CASSQREPGLEYNEQFF | TGTGCCAGCAGCCAAAGGGAACCGGGACTGGAATACAATGAGCAGTTCTTC
- | 13 | TRBJ2-7 | TRBV12-3/TRBV12-4 | - | CASSLEDTYEQYF | TGTGCCAGCAGTTTAGAGGACACCTACGAGCAGTACTTC
few | 13 | TRBJ2-7 | TRBV2 | TRBD2 | CASSVAGGYEQYF | TGTGCCAGCAGCGTAGCGGGAGGGTACGAGCAGTACTTC
- | 12 | TRBJ1-6 | TRBV6-5 | - | CASTWGDSPLHF | TGTGCCAGCACCTGGGGAGATTCACCCCTCCACTTT
- | 14 | TRBJ1-1 | TRBV18 | - | CASSLSISSTEAFF | TGTGCCAGCTCCTTGTCGATTAGTAGCACTGAAGCTTTCTTT
- | 16 | TRBJ1-1 | TRBV7-9 | TRBD1 | CASSSQGIQGARIAFF | TGTGCCAGCAGCTCACAGGGGATACAGGGGGCGAGAATAGCTTTCTTT
- | 13 | TRBJ2-5 | TRBV2 | - | CASSRVISETQYF | TGTGCCAGCAGCAGGGTTATTTCGGAGACCCAGTACTTC
- | 16 | TRBJ2-3 | TRBV7-3 | - | CASSFYGPGSTDTQYF | TGTGCCAGCAGCTTCTACGGCCCGGGTAGCACAGATACGCAGTATTTT
- | 16 | TRBJ1-1 | TRBV19 | TRBD1 | CASSPGQGAGKTEAFF | TGTGCCAGTAGTCCCGGACAGGGGGCTGGGAAGACTGAAGCTTTCTTT
- | 15 | TRBJ2-1 | TRBV2 | TRBD2 | CASSGTSGGIGEQFF | TGTGCCAGCAGCGGGACTAGCGGGGGGATCGGTGAGCAGTTCTTC
- | 14 | TRBJ2-6 | TRBV9 | - | CASSLYSGANVLTF | TGTGCCAGCAGCCTTTACTCTGGGGCCAACGTCCTGACTTTC